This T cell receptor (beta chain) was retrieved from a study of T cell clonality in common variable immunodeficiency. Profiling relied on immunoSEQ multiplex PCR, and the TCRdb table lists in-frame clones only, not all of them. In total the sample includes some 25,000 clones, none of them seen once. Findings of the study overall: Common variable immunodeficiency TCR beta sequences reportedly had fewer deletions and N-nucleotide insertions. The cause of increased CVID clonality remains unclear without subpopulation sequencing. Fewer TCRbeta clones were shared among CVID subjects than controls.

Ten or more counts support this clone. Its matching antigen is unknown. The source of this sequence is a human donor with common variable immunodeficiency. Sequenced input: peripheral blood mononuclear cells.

The part of the CDR3 DNA that was read is TGTGCCAGCAGCTTCGACAGGGAGAGTTCACCC. Its protein is CASSFDRESSP. The CDR3 in its entirety is CASSFDRESSPLHF. The rearrangement links TRBV7-9 to TRBJ1-6; 7 bases align to TRBD1. Read coverage stops 3 residues before the CDR3 terminus; the germline J gene supplies the remainder. The V and J ends lost 3 bases and 9 bases, in that order; junction bases with no gene match: 5. Germline V gene data show CDR1 as SEHNR and CDR2 as FQNEAQ (reference sequence). The CDR3 extends over 14 amino acids. The whole variable domain, remainder taken from reference TRBV7-9 and TRBJ1-6, is DTGVSQNPRHKITKRGQNVTFRCDPISEHNRLYWYRQTLGQGPEFLTYFQNEAQLEKSRLLSDRFSAERPKGSFSTLEIQRTEQGDSAMYLCASSFDRESSPLHFGNGTRLTVT.